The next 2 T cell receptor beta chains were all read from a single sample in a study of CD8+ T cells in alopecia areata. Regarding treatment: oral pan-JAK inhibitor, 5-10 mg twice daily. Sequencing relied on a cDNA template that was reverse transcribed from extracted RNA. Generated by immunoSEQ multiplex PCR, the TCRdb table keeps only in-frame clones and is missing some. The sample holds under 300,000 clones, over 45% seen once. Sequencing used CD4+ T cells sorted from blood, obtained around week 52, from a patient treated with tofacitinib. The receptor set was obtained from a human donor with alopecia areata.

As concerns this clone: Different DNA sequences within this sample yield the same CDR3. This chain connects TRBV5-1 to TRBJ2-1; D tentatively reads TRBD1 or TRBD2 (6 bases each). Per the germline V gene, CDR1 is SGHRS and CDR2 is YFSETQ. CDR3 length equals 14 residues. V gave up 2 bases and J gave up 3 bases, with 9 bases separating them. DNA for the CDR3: TGCGCCAGCAGCTTAGGGGGGATCTACAATGAGCAGTTCTTC. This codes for CASSLGGIYNEQFF.

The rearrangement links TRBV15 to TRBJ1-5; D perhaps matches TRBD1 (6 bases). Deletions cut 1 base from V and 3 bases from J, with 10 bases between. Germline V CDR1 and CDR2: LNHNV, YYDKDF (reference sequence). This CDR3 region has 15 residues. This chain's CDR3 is CATSRGQDSNQPQHF. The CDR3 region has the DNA TGTGCCACCAGCAGAGGACAGGATTCCAATCAGCCCCAGCATTTT. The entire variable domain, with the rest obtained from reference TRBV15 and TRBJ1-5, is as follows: DAMVIQNPRYQVTQFGKPVTLSCSQTLNHNVMYWYQQKSSQAPKLLFHYYDKDFNNEADTPDNFQSRRPNTSFCFLDIRSPGLGDTAMYLCATSRGQDSNQPQHFGDGTRLSIL.